These T cell receptor beta chains were read from a single sample in a study of molecular identifiers for immune sequencing clone quantification. TCRdb independently ran MiXCR on the PCR reads; one entry per CDR3 protein. This sample has some 680,000 distinct CDR3 sequences, with 25% found just once. The sample comprised naive CD8+ T cells from blood, with Jurkat cell RNA spiked in. Receptors originate from a human donor in good health. Some libraries in this study had Jurkat cell RNA spiked in. Each CDR3 is given with its conserved first and last residue. The D gene is left open where the match is weak.

CDR3: CAWTVSLNTEAFF
V: TRBV30
J: TRBJ1-1
D: .
length: 13

CDR3: CASSLSGYSNQPRHF
V: TRBV5-6
J: TRBJ1-5
D: .
length: 15

CDR3: CASSFGQGAEGYTF
V: TRBV7-2
J: TRBJ1-2
D: TRBD1
length: 14

CDR3: CASSYTGLAVGVLFF
V: TRBV5-4
J: TRBJ2-2
D: TRBD2
length: 15

CDR3: CASSRDREYQETQYF
V: TRBV12-3/TRBV12-4
J: TRBJ2-5
D: TRBD1
length: 15

CDR3: CSASGNLFTEAFF
V: TRBV20-1
J: TRBJ1-1
D: .
length: 13

CDR3: CASSWDSSYEQHF
V: TRBV5-1
J: TRBJ2-7
D: TRBD1
length: 13

CDR3: CACGGGRNEQFF
V: TRBV6-2/TRBV6-3
J: TRBJ2-1
D: TRBD2
length: 12

CDR3: CASSYSSGQVAFF
V: TRBV6-5
J: TRBJ1-1
D: TRBD1
length: 13

CDR3: CASSWGSGFTGELFF
V: TRBV27
J: TRBJ2-2
D: .
length: 15

CDR3: CASSLLSDTQYF
V: TRBV7-9
J: TRBJ2-3
D: .
length: 12

CDR3: CASSSGTGERYF
V: TRBV11-2
J: TRBJ2-7
D: TRBD1
length: 12

CDR3: CASSFAGGRIGTEAFF
V: TRBV5-4
J: TRBJ1-1
D: TRBD1
length: 16

CDR3: CASSETPGGDEQFF
V: TRBV25-1
J: TRBJ2-1
D: .
length: 14

CDR3: CASSLATGVYEKLFF
V: TRBV7-9
J: TRBJ1-4
D: TRBD1
length: 15

CDR3: CASSPGAAPSYEQYF
V: TRBV7-3
J: TRBJ2-7
D: .
length: 15

CDR3: CAGSLGTTTEAFF
V: TRBV7-6
J: TRBJ1-1
D: .
length: 13

CDR3: CVSSQDGGQNFQETQYF
V: TRBV3-1
J: TRBJ2-5
D: TRBD1
length: 17

CDR3: CASSGAQAYEQYF
V: TRBV6-2/TRBV6-3
J: TRBJ2-7
D: .
length: 13

CDR3: CASSQDLGGLWETQYF
V: TRBV4-1
J: TRBJ2-5
D: .
length: 16

CDR3: CASSYSRTRSGDTQYF
V: TRBV6-2/TRBV6-3
J: TRBJ2-3
D: .
length: 16

CDR3: CAISAHLGQGLEQYF
V: TRBV2
J: TRBJ2-7
D: TRBD1
length: 15